This T cell receptor (beta chain) was recovered during a study of control samples from healthy donors and cancer patients. This CDR3 has 13 amino acids. Germline V gene lookup returns CDR1 ENHRY and CDR2 SYGVKD. Trimming pared 3 bases from V and 8 bases from J, leaving 11 bases between. TCRdb keeps only in-frame clones here, not all; method: immunoSEQ multiplex PCR. In the table there are some 140,000 clones, roughly 90% of which are singletons. Sequenced input: blood. The chain employs TRBV10-3 and TRBJ2-1; D is undetermined. This receptor was identified in a man aged 25 to 40 in good health. For the CDR3, the DNA is TGTGCCATCAGTGATTTACCGAGTTATGAGCAGTTCTTC. Its protein product is CAISDLPSYEQFF.